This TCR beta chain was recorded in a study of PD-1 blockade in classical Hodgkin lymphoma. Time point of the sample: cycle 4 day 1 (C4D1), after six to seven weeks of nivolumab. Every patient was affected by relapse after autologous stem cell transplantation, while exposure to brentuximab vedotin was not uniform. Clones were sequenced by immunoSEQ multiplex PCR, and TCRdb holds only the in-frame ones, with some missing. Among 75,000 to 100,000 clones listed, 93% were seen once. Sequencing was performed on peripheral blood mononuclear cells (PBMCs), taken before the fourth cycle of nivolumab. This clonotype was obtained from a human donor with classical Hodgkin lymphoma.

The CDR3 DNA reads as TGTGCCTGGTCCCTTCCGACTCAGTCCAGTGGAAACACCATATATTTT. Protein sequence: CAWSLPTQSSGNTIYF. J is TRBJ1-3 and V is TRBV30; no reliable D call. The CDR3 is 16 residues long. Germline V gene sequence: CDR1 GTSNPN, CDR2 SVGIG (reference sequence). V gave up 5 bases and J gave up 3 bases, with 20 bases separating them.